The rows below give T cell receptor beta chains drawn from one sample of a study of blood T cells in healthy people across ages. TCRdb analysed the 5' RACE reads with MiXCR anew, one entry per CDR3 protein. This sample has 650,000 to 1,000,000 distinct CDR3 sequences, with under 40% found just once. The sequenced material came from blood. The origin of the receptors is a man between 18 and 35 years old in good health. CDR3s include the opening cysteine and the closing phenylalanine or tryptophan. D genes are given only for firm matches. Only some rows state a clone size, as once, few, many or a class for expanded clones.

CDR3 DNA	CDR3 protein	clone size	V gene	J gene	D gene
TGCAGTGCAATAAGCGGGGGGACTAGCACAGATACGCAGTATTTT	CSAISGGTSTDTQYF	few	TRBV20-1	TRBJ2-3	TRBD2
TGCAGTGCTAGTCTCAGGGGTTCAGTTTCGTACGAGCAGTACTTC	CSASLRGSVSYEQYF	few	TRBV20-1	TRBJ2-7	-
TGTGCCAGCAGCTTACTAGCGGGGGGTTTCCCCCGCACAGATACGCAGTATTTT	CASSLLAGGFPRTDTQYF	few	TRBV11-2	TRBJ2-3	TRBD2
TGCAGTGCTAGGGGAGGGGACTGGGAAGAGACCCAGTACTTC	CSARGGDWEETQYF	many	TRBV20-1	TRBJ2-5	TRBD2
TGTGCCAGCAGTGTAGCGCCAGGGACTGAAGCTTTCTTT	CASSVAPGTEAFF	few	TRBV12-3/TRBV12-4	TRBJ1-1	-
TGTGCCACCAGTGAGACAGGGTCCGGGGAGCTGTTTTTT	CATSETGSGELFF	-	TRBV24-1	TRBJ2-2	TRBD1
TGTGCCAGCAGCCCCGAGGGATTCAATCAGCCCCAGCATTTT	CASSPEGFNQPQHF	-	TRBV6-2/TRBV6-3	TRBJ1-5	-
TGTGCCAGCAGCTTAGTGGGGGGCGAGACCTTTCCTCGCGAGCAGTACTTC	CASSLVGGETFPREQYF	few	TRBV7-8	TRBJ2-7	-
TGTGCCTGTTCGGGAGGAAACACTGAAGCTTTCTTT	CACSGGNTEAFF	-	TRBV7-9	TRBJ1-1	-
TGTGCCAGTACCCCCGGGGGGTACACTGAAGCTTTCTTT	CASTPGGYTEAFF	few	TRBV12-3/TRBV12-4	TRBJ1-1	-
TGCGCCAGCAGCCAATTCGGTGGGCAGGGAGGGTACAATGAGCAGTACTTC	CASSQFGGQGGYNEQYF	few	TRBV4-1	TRBJ2-7	TRBD2
TGTGCCAGCAGCTTAGTAGGGACATCCTATAATTCACCCCTCCACTTT	CASSLVGTSYNSPLHF	-	TRBV7-2	TRBJ1-6	-
TGTGCCAGCAGTTTAGGGGGGATACGATCCGATACGCAGTATTTT	CASSLGGIRSDTQYF	-	TRBV12-3/TRBV12-4	TRBJ2-3	-
TGCAGTGCTAGACTGCCTTATGGCTACACCTTC	CSARLPYGYTF	few	TRBV20-1	TRBJ1-2	-
TGTGCCAGCAGCCAAGACGCTGAAGCCAACAACTATGGCTACACCTTC	CASSQDAEANNYGYTF	-	TRBV4-2	TRBJ1-2	-
TGTGCCAGCAGCCAAGAAGGAAACACTGAAGCTTTCTTT	CASSQEGNTEAFF	-	TRBV14	TRBJ1-1	-
TGTGCCAGCATCCTACCCAAGTCCGCTGAAGCTTTCTTT	CASILPKSAEAFF	few	TRBV6-6	TRBJ1-1	-
TGTGCCAGCAGTGATGGTCTAGCGGGGGACACAAGCACAGATACGCAGTATTTT	CASSDGLAGDTSTDTQYF	-	TRBV2	TRBJ2-3	TRBD2
TGTGCCAGCAGCAAGACAGGAGAAAGCACAGATACGCAGTATTTT	CASSKTGESTDTQYF	many	TRBV12-3/TRBV12-4	TRBJ2-3	-
TGTGCCAGCAGTTCCGAGAGGGGCGGCTACACCTTC	CASSSERGGYTF	many	TRBV12-3/TRBV12-4	TRBJ1-2	-
TGTGCCAGCACCTCGAGTGCTGAAGCTTTCTTT	CASTSSAEAFF	-	TRBV6-2/TRBV6-3	TRBJ1-1	-
TGCAGTGCAAGACAGGGGGCGGCTCTCGGTACGCAGTATTTT	CSARQGAALGTQYF	many	TRBV20-1	TRBJ2-3	TRBD1
TGTGCCAGCAGTGTGTGGAGGGCGAGTATATCCTACGAGCAGTACTTC	CASSVWRASISYEQYF	-	TRBV2	TRBJ2-7	-
TGCAGTGCTAGAGATAGCAGGACAGGGGGCAATGAGCAGTACTTC	CSARDSRTGGNEQYF	-	TRBV20-1	TRBJ2-5	TRBD1
TGCAGCGTTGGACACTGGACAGGCCTCTGGGGGCAGTTCTTC	CSVGHWTGLWGQFF	-	TRBV29-1	TRBJ2-1	TRBD1
TGTGCCAGCAGCCCCGTTACAGATCAGCCCCAGCATTTT	CASSPVTDQPQHF	-	TRBV7-8	TRBJ1-5	-
TGCAGTGCTGCCCGGGACGGGAGCTCCTACGAGCAGTACTTC	CSAARDGSSYEQYF	-	TRBV20-1	TRBJ2-7	-
TGCAGTGCTAGAGAAGGGAGGAACAATGAGCAGTACTTC	CSAREGRNNEQYF	-	TRBV20-1	TRBJ2-5	-
TGTGCCAGCAGTTTAAGGGTCGAAACTCACCGACAAGAGACCCAGTACTTC	CASSLRVETHRQETQYF	many	TRBV27	TRBJ2-5	-
TGTGCCAGCACCCCTAGGGAAGGGATTAACTATGGCTACACCTTC	CASTPREGINYGYTF	few	TRBV3-1	TRBJ1-2	-
TGTGCCAGCAGCCTCATGTCCGGGACGAACTATGGCTACACCTTC	CASSLMSGTNYGYTF	-	TRBV3-1	TRBJ1-2	-
TGTGCCAGCAGTTACGGAGGGCCGGTCCACTTTGGCTACACCTTC	CASSYGGPVHFGYTF	-	TRBV6-5	TRBJ1-2	-
TGTGCCAGCAGCCCTCAGAGGGTGCTAGCCAAAAACATTCAGTACTTC	CASSPQRVLAKNIQYF	few	TRBV7-2	TRBJ2-4	-
TGCAGTGCTAGAGGGTCAGCAACTAATGAAAAACTGTTTTTT	CSARGSATNEKLFF	-	TRBV20-1	TRBJ1-4	-
TGTGCCAGCAGCTCCGGACAGGGCGGGGATGGCTACACCTTC	CASSSGQGGDGYTF	-	TRBV7-2	TRBJ1-2	TRBD1
TGCAGTGCTCTCAACGCCGGGACTAGTTCGGATGAGCAGTTCTTC	CSALNAGTSSDEQFF	-	TRBV20-1	TRBJ2-1	TRBD2
TGCGCCAGCAGCTTGCGTCAGGGAGAAGAGACCCAGTACTTC	CASSLRQGEETQYF	-	TRBV5-1	TRBJ2-5	-
TGCAGCGTTGACATAGCTAACTATGGCTACACCTTC	CSVDIANYGYTF	many	TRBV29-1	TRBJ1-2	-
TGTGCCAGCATCGCGGAGGGGTCCTACAATGAGCAGTTCTTC	CASIAEGSYNEQFF	few	TRBV6-2/TRBV6-3	TRBJ2-1	-
TGTGCCAGCAGTCCTCGCGGGCACTACAATGAGCAGTTCTTC	CASSPRGHYNEQFF	many	TRBV12-3/TRBV12-4	TRBJ2-1	-
TGTGCCAGCAGCCAAGCGGGACAGGGCAACACCATATATTTT	CASSQAGQGNTIYF	-	TRBV4-2	TRBJ1-3	TRBD1
TGCACCAGCAGCTTCGACAGGGGCCTCCGGTATTTT	CTSSFDRGLRYF	-	TRBV5-1	TRBJ2-3	TRBD1
TGCGCCAGCAGCCGTTACCCGGCAGGGATGAACACTGAAGCTTTCTTT	CASSRYPAGMNTEAFF	few	TRBV4-1	TRBJ1-1	-
TGCGCCAGCAGCAGGAACGGGCGGGTGGTCGATGAAAAACTGTTTTTT	CASSRNGRVVDEKLFF	few	TRBV5-1	TRBJ1-4	-
TGTGCCAGCAGACCGAGACAGGGAGGTCAGCCCCAGCATTTT	CASRPRQGGQPQHF	-	TRBV6-5	TRBJ1-5	TRBD1
TGTGCCAGCAGTTACTCCGATGACAGCGAGAAGACCCAGTACTTC	CASSYSDDSEKTQYF	-	TRBV6-2/TRBV6-3	TRBJ2-5	-
TGTGCCAGCAGCCATACTAGCGGGGGCCGGCAGTTCTTC	CASSHTSGGRQFF	many	TRBV3-1	TRBJ2-1	TRBD2
TGTGCCAGCAGCTTAACCCCCGGGAGCTACGAGCAGTACTTC	CASSLTPGSYEQYF	many	TRBV7-2	TRBJ2-7	-
TGCGCCAGCAGCCAAGAGAGCAGGGCTAATGAAAAACTGTTTTTT	CASSQESRANEKLFF	few	TRBV4-3	TRBJ1-4	-
TGTGCCAGCAGCGGACAGGGGGCGCGGACTAATGAAAAACTGTTTTTT	CASSGQGARTNEKLFF	few	TRBV27	TRBJ1-4	TRBD1
TGTGCCAGCACCCATTACAATGAGCAGTACTTC	CASTHYNEQYF	-	TRBV5-6	TRBJ2-7	-
TGCAGTGCTGTCAATGGACACGTGGACACTGAAGCTTTCTTT	CSAVNGHVDTEAFF	-	TRBV20-1	TRBJ1-1	-